This TCR beta chain was profiled in a study of CXCR3-negative and CXCR3-positive naive CD8 T cells. The libraries of TRB cDNA were constructed through 5' RACE using UMI labels. From its re-call of the 5' RACE reads, TCRdb lists each CDR3 protein once, without DNA. The repertoire shows over 95,000 distinct CDR3 sequences; the top ten hold about 0.35%. As to this clonotype: Its antigen is undetermined.

Germline-derived CDR1 and CDR2 are MGHDK and SYGVNS. CDR3 length equals 13 residues. Regarding the study as a whole: Comparison of naive cells showed more hydrophobic TRB CDR3s in CXCR3-positive than in CXCR3-negative naive cells.

Sequencing was carried out using naive CXCR3+ CD8+ T cells from blood. As to subset: CD45RO-CCR7+CD27+CD95- naive CD8+ T cells expressing CXCR3 (TNR3+). The sequence derives from a human donor in good health. Some clones in this sample may be carry-over from other donors' samples. The rearrangement links TRBV25-1 to TRBJ2-7. The CDR3 sequence: CASSEGVGSEQYF.